This TCR beta chain derives from a study of shared clonotypes between healthy human individuals. This CDR3 region has 13 residues. Per the germline V gene, CDR1 is MDHEN and CDR2 is SYDVKM. Trimming pared 6 bases from V and 1 base from J, leaving 8 bases between. PCR replicates performed on unsorted PBMC used 300 ng DNA, about 30,000 T cell genomes. Method: immunoSEQ multiplex PCR; TCRdb's copy keeps in-frame clones and lacks some. The sample carries roughly 510,000 clones, about three quarters recorded once. The source is a woman aged 40 to 50 in good health. Some clones in this sample may be carry-over from other donors' samples. Material: PBMCs. V and J are TRBV28 and TRBJ2-3; D is unresolved. As DNA, the CDR3 is TGTGCCAGCAGACGGAAAGGCACAGATACGCAGTATTTT. This codes for CASRRKGTDTQYF.